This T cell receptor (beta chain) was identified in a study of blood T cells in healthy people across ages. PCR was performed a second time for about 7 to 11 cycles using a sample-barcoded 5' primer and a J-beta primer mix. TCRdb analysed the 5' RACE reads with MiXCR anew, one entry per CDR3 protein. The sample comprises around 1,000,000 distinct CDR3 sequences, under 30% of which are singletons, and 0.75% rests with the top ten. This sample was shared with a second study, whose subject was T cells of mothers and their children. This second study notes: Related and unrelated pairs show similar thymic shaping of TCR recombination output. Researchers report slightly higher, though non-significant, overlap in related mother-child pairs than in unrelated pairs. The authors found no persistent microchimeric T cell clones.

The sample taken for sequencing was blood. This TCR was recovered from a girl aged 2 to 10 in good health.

The CDR3 DNA reads as TGTGCCAGCAGCCTTGTGGGGGGAGGGCCACAAGAGACCCAGTACTTC. This translates into CASSLVGGGPQETQYF. J is TRBJ2-7 and V is TRBV11-2; 7 nucleotides line up with TRBD2. Judging by the DNA end, TRBJ2-5 fits better; the J call may be wrong. The CDR3 runs to 16 residues. The germline gives CDR1 SGHAT, CDR2 FQNNGV.